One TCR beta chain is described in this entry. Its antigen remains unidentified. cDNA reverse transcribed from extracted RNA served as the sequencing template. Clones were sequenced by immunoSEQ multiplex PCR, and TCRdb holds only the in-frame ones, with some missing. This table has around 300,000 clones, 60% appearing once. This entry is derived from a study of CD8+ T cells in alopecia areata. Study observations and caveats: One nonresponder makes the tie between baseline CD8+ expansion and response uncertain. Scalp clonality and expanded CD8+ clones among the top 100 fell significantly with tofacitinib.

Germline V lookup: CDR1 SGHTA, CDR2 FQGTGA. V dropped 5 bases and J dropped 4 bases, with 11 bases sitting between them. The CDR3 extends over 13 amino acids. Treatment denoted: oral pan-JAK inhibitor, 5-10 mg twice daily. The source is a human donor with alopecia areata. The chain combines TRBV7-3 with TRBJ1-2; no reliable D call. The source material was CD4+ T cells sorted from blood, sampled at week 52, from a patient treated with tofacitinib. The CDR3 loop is CASSPTAFYGYTF. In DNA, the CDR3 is TGTGCCAGCAGCCCAACTGCCTTCTATGGCTACACCTTC.